This is a list of T cell receptor beta chains from one sample in a study of T cells in localized non-small cell lung cancer. Libraries were prepared by immunoSEQ multiplex PCR; TCRdb keeps only in-frame clonotypes and omits some of them. The sample carries under 50,000 clones, roughly 79% recorded once. This material consisted of peripheral blood mononuclear cells, taken before any cancer treatment. These receptors were obtained from a man aged 40 to 70 with stage III lung adenocarcinoma. CDR3s include the opening cysteine and the closing phenylalanine or tryptophan. The D gene is left open where the match is weak. Clone size is stated in some rows and not others, as once, few, many or a class when expanded.

V gene,clone size,D gene,J gene,CDR3 DNA,CDR3 protein
TRBV29-1,-,TRBD1,TRBJ2-1,TGCAGCGTTGTTCGTGGACAGGGGGCGTACAATGAGCAGTTCTTC,CSVVRGQGAYNEQFF
TRBV29-1,-,TRBD1,TRBJ2-7,TGCAGCGTTGGGGACAGCTCCTACGAGCAGTACTTC,CSVGDSSYEQYF
TRBV15,-,-,TRBJ1-4,TGTGCCACCAGCAGAGAACAGGTCCTGCGGAAACTGTTTTTT,CATSREQVLRKLFF
TRBV7-8,-,TRBD1,TRBJ2-6,TGTGCCAGCAGCTTAGTTGAACAGGGGGCCCTGGCTGGGGCCAACGTCCTGACTTTC,CASSLVEQGALAGANVLTF
TRBV5-4,-,TRBD2,TRBJ2-5,TGTGCCAGCAGCCGGAGCGGGGGCTACCAAGAGACCCAGTACTTC,CASSRSGGYQETQYF
TRBV4-1,-,-,TRBJ1-6,TGCGCCAGCAGCCAAGATCATAGCAGTGGAGGGGGTCCCGTTAATTCACCCCTCCACTTT,CASSQDHSSGGGPVNSPLHF
TRBV29-1,-,-,TRBJ2-6,TGCAGCGTTGAACCGGCAGGGGTTAGTGCTGGGGCCAACGTCCTGACTTTC,CSVEPAGVSAGANVLTF
TRBV2,-,-,TRBJ1-5,TGTGCCAGCAGCCCCGGTACAAGGGCGCCCCAGCATTTT,CASSPGTRAPQHF
TRBV30,-,-,TRBJ1-2,TGTGCCTGGAGTGTAAGGGCGGGAACTTGGTCCGGCTACACCTTC,CAWSVRAGTWSGYTF
TRBV5-1,once,TRBD1,TRBJ2-1,TGCGCCAGCTTAAATACAGGGGGGTCCTACAATGAGCAGTTCTTC,CASLNTGGSYNEQFF
TRBV6-1,-,-,TRBJ2-5,TGTGCCAGCAGTGAAGCCCCCCTGGGGGGCAACTTC,CASSEAPLGGNF
TRBV6-6,-,TRBD1,TRBJ1-2,TGTGCCAGCTATTACGGACAGGGGGTAGAGGACTACACCTTC,CASYYGQGVEDYTF
TRBV9,-,TRBD2,TRBJ2-2,TGTGCCAGCAGCGTAGCTCCAGCGGGGGGGCGACTTCCACAGCGAAACACCGGGGAGCTGTTTTTT,CASSVAPAGGRLPQRNTGELFF
TRBV4-2,-,-,TRBJ2-2,TGTGCCAGCAGCATTACAAGTACGAACACCGGGGAGCTGTTTTTT,CASSITSTNTGELFF
TRBV29-1,-,TRBD2,TRBJ2-7,TGCAGCGTTGAAGGCAGTCCCGGGACTAGTAGTTACGAGCAGTACTTC,CSVEGSPGTSSYEQYF
TRBV5-6,once,TRBD2,TRBJ2-7,TGTGCCAGCAGGGGGACTAGCGGGGCCGACCTAAAATACGAGCAGTACTTC,CASRGTSGADLKYEQYF
TRBV11-2,-,-,TRBJ2-6,TGTGCCAGCATGGACTCATACTCTGGGGCCAACGTCCTGACTTTC,CASMDSYSGANVLTF
TRBV19,-,-,TRBJ2-3,TGTGCCACCGAAGTGGGCAGTAGCACAGATACGCAGTATTTT,CATEVGSSTDTQYF
TRBV13,-,-,TRBJ2-3,TGTGCCAGCAGTTTGGGGAGGAACACAGATACGCAGTATTTT,CASSLGRNTDTQYF
TRBV10-3,-,-,TRBJ2-3,TGTGCCATCAGTAATGGGCCAGATACGCAGTATTTT,CAISNGPDTQYF
TRBV6-1,-,-,TRBJ2-1,TGTGCCAGCAGTGTTGAAGTTGATCGGCTTCCGAATGAGCAGTTCTTC,CASSVEVDRLPNEQFF
TRBV5-4,once,TRBD1,TRBJ2-7,TGTGCCAGCAGCCACGGACAGGGGGGCTCCTACGAGCAGTACTTC,CASSHGQGGSYEQYF
TRBV9,-,-,TRBJ1-2,TGTGCCAGCAGCGTAGTTGCAGGGAATGGCTACACCTTC,CASSVVAGNGYTF
TRBV10-3,-,TRBD1,TRBJ2-7,TGTGCCATCGCCCGGGACAGGGGACTCTACGAGCAGTACTTC,CAIARDRGLYEQYF
TRBV19,-,-,TRBJ2-7,TGTGCCAGTAGTACTTTTGGAGGTACGCAGTACTTC,CASSTFGGTQYF
TRBV5-6,-,TRBD2,TRBJ2-3,TGTGCCAGCAGCATCCTAGCGGGGGATACGCAGTATTTT,CASSILAGDTQYF
TRBV6-6,-,-,TRBJ1-2,TGTGCCAGCAGTGTCGGGGGCAACTATGGCTACACCTTC,CASSVGGNYGYTF
TRBV19,once,-,TRBJ1-1,TGTGCCAGTAGTAACCCCGGGGGAGGAAGCACTGAAGCTTTCTTT,CASSNPGGGSTEAFF
TRBV11-2,-,TRBD1,TRBJ2-7,TGTGCCAGCAGCAACACAGGGGTACGCTACGAGCAGTACTTC,CASSNTGVRYEQYF
TRBV6-1,few,-,TRBJ1-6,TGTGCCAGCAGTGAAGGTCAGGGCTCGAATTCACCCCTCCACTTT,CASSEGQGSNSPLHF
TRBV7-6,-,-,TRBJ2-3,TGTGCCAGCAGCTTAGGTGGACAGATCACAGATACGCAGTATTTT,CASSLGGQITDTQYF
TRBV15,-,-,TRBJ1-6,TGTGCCACCAGAGACCCTGGGGGGGGGAACAATTCACCCCTCCACTTT,CATRDPGGGNNSPLHF
TRBV2,-,-,TRBJ1-1,TGTGCCAGCAGTGACAGCCAGAACACTGAAGCTTTCTTT,CASSDSQNTEAFF
TRBV10-1,-,-,TRBJ2-3,TGCGCCAGCAGTGGTCGGTCGACAGGTACGCAGTATTTT,CASSGRSTGTQYF
TRBV10-3,-,TRBD1,TRBJ2-1,TGTGCCATCAGTCACGCGACAGGGAATGAGCAGTTCTTC,CAISHATGNEQFF
TRBV6-4,-,-,TRBJ2-1,TGTGCCAGCAGTGAGGACACCTACAATGAGCAGTTCTTC,CASSEDTYNEQFF
TRBV2,-,-,TRBJ2-5,TGTGCCAGCAAGGGGGGTTTTGAGACCCAGTACTTC,CASKGGFETQYF
TRBV12-5,-,TRBD2,TRBJ2-3,TGTGCTAGTGGTTTGGGAATGACTAGCGGGGGGCGGCAAGATACGCAGTATTTT,CASGLGMTSGGRQDTQYF
TRBV10-3,-,TRBD1,TRBJ2-5,TGTGCCATCAGGACGACAGGGGAAGAGACCCAGTACTTC,CAIRTTGEETQYF
TRBV14,-,-,TRBJ2-4,TGTGCCAGCAGCCAACGGCCGAGAAACATTCAGTACTTC,CASSQRPRNIQYF
TRBV15,-,TRBD1,TRBJ1-5,TGTGCCACCAGCAGAGATTCGGCTACCGGGACAGGGTCTCAGCCCCAGCATTTT,CATSRDSATGTGSQPQHF
TRBV6-4,-,-,TRBJ2-1,TGTGCCAGCAGTGATCCAGGGCCGCGCCCCAGGAATGAGCAGTTCTTC,CASSDPGPRPRNEQFF
TRBV6-5,-,-,TRBJ2-4,TGTGCCAGCAGTTCAACTAGTTTGGCCAAAAACATTCAGTACTTC,CASSSTSLAKNIQYF
TRBV5-4,-,-,TRBJ2-2,TGTGCCAGCAGCTCCGTCTGGATAGGGGGGGAGAACACCGGGGAGCTGTTTTTT,CASSSVWIGGENTGELFF
TRBV28,-,TRBD1,TRBJ1-1,TGTGCCAGCAGACCCAGCCTCTTCAGGGGGCGGAAAGCTTTCTTT,CASRPSLFRGRKAFF
TRBV5-1,-,TRBD2,TRBJ2-5,TGCGCCAGCAGCACCTGGGGGGGAGGAGAGACCCAGTACTTC,CASSTWGGGETQYF
TRBV5-1,-,-,TRBJ1-1,TGCGCCAGCAGCTTGGTCAGGCAGGTATACACTGAAGCTTTCTTT,CASSLVRQVYTEAFF
TRBV5-6,few,TRBD2,TRBJ2-3,TGTGCCAGCAGCTTGGTAGCGGGGGGCACAGATACGCAGTATTTT,CASSLVAGGTDTQYF
TRBV28,-,-,TRBJ1-2,TGTGCCAGCAGTTTATCGGACTTCTATGGCTACACCTTC,CASSLSDFYGYTF
TRBV10-2,once,-,TRBJ1-4,TGCGCCAGCAGCTGGGGCGAAAAACTGTTTTTT,CASSWGEKLFF
TRBV7-3,-,-,TRBJ1-1,TGTGCCAGCAGCCCGACAGGGAACACTGAAGCTTTCTTT,CASSPTGNTEAFF